This TCR beta chain was sequenced during a study of CD8 T cells in Susac syndrome. Sequencing of TCR beta, carried out with a high-throughput approach, was applied to CD8+ and CD4+ T cells from the blood. Treatment-naive patients with stable or active relapsing-remitting disease served as multiple sclerosis controls. The authors negatively isolated CD8+ and CD4+ T cells and FACS-enriched TEMRA cells. Germline V gene data show CDR1 as MGHRA and CDR2 as YSYEKL. The CDR3 is made up of 16 amino acids. V lost 4 bases to trimming and J lost 2 bases; unmatched junction nucleotides: 11. Random hexamers served to reverse transcribe about 0.5 to 1 ug RNA. An immunoSEQ multiplex PCR generated amplified TCR beta CDR3 products spanning 54 Vbeta and 13 Jbeta. Using its own MiXCR run on the immunoSEQ multiplex PCR reads, TCRdb lists one record per CDR3 protein. The sample contains approximately 300,000 distinct CDR3 sequences, 65% to 90% of which appear only once.

Sequencing used CD8+ T cells from PBMCs. The TCR sequence derives from a human donor with multiple sclerosis. The chain combines TRBV4-1 with TRBJ2-7, with TRBD1 identical over 7 bases. CDR3 nucleotide sequence: TGCGCCAGCAGCCCGGACAGAACCGGGACAGCCTACGAGCAGTACTTC. Amino acids: CASSPDRTGTAYEQYF.